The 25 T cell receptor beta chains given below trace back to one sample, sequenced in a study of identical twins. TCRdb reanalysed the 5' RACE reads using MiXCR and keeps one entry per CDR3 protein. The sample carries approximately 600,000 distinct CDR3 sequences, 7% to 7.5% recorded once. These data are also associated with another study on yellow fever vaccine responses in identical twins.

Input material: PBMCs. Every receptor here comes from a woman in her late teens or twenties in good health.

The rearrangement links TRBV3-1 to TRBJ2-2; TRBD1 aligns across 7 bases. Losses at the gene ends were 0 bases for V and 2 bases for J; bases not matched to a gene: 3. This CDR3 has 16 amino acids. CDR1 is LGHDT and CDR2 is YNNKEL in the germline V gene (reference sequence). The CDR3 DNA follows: TGTGCCAGCAGCCAAGATTGGGACAGTAACACCGGGGAGCTGTTTTTT. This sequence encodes CASSQDWDSNTGELFF. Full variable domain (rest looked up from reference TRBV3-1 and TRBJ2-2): DTAVSQTPKYLVTQMGNDKSIKCEQNLGHDTMYWYKQDSKKFLKIMFSYNNKELIINETVPNRFSPKSPDKAHLNLHINSLELGDSAVYFCASSQDWDSNTGELFFGEGSRLTVL.

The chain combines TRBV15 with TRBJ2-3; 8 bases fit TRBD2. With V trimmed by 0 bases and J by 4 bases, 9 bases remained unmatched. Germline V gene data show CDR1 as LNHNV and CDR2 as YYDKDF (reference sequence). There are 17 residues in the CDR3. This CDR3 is CATSRDRAGGVADTQYF. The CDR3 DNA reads TGTGCCACCAGCAGAGATCGGGCGGGAGGCGTTGCAGATACGCAGTATTTT.

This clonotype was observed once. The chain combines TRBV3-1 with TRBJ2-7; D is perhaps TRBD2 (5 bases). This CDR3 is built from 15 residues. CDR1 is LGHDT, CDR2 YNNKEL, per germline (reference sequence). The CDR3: CASTQLEERFYEQYV. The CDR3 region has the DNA TGTGCCAGCACCCAATTGGAGGAGAGGTTCTACGAGCAGTACGTC.

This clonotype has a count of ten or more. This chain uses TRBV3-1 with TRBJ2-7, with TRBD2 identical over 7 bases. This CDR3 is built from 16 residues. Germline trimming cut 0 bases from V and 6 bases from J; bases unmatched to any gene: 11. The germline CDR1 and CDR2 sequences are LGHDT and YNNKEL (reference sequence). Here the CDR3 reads CASSQDYRSGAGEQYV. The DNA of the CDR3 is TGTGCCAGCAGCCAAGATTATAGGAGCGGGGCGGGCGAGCAGTACGTC.

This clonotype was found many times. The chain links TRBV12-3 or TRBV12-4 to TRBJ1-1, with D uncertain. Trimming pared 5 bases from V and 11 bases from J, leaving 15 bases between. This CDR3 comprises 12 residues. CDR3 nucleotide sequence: TGTGCCAGCAGTATGGACCTCCAAGGGGCTTTCTTT. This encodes CASSMDLQGAFF.

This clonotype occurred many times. The CDR3 region is CSAWTGGIYGYTF. The CDR3 nucleotides are TGCAGTGCTTGGACAGGGGGCATCTATGGCTACACCTTC. The chain combines TRBV20-1 with TRBJ1-2, with 11 positions matching TRBD1. There are 13 residues in the CDR3. V lost 5 bases to trimming and J lost 4 bases; unmatched junction nucleotides: 3. CDR1 DFQATT and CDR2 SNEGSKA come from the germline V gene (reference sequence).

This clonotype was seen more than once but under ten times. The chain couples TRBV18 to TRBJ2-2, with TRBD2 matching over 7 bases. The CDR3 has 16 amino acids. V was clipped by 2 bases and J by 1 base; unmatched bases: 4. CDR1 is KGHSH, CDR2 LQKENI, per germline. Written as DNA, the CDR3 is TGTGCCAGCTCACCAGCGGTAGCGGGGAACACCGGGGAGCTGTTTTTT. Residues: CASSPAVAGNTGELFF.

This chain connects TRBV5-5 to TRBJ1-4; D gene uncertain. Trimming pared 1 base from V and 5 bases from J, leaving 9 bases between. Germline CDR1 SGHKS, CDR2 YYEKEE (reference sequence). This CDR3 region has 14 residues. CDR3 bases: TGTGCCAGCAGCTTGCTACTTACAAATGAAAAACTGTTTTTT. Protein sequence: CASSLLLTNEKLFF.

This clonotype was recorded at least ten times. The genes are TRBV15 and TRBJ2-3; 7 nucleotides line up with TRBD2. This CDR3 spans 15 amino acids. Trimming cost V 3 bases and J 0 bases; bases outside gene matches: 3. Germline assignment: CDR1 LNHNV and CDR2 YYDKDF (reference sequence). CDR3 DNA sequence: TGTGCCACCAGCAGCGGGGGGACTAGCACAGATACGCAGTATTTT. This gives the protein CATSSGGTSTDTQYF.

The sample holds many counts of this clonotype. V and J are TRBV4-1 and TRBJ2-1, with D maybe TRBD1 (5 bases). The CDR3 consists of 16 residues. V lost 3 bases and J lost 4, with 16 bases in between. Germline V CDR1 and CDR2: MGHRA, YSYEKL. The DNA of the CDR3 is TGCGCCAGCAGCCACCCGTCGTCAGGGCCTTACAATGAGCAGTTCTTC. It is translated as CASSHPSSGPYNEQFF.

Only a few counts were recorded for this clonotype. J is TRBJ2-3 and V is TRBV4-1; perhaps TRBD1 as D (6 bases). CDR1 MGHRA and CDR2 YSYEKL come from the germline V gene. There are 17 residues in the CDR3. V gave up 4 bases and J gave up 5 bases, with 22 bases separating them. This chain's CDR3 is CASSRSGQRSGEDTQYF. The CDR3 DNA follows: TGCGCCAGCAGCCGATCCGGACAGCGAAGTGGTGAAGATACGCAGTATTTT.

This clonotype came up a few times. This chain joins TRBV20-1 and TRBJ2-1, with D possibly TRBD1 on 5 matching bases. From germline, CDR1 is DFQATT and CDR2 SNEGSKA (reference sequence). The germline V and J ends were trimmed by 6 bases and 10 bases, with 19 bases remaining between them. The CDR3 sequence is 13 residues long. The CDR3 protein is CSAKGQGLREQFF. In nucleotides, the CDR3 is TGCAGTGCCAAGGGTCAGGGCTTAAGGGAGCAGTTCTTC.

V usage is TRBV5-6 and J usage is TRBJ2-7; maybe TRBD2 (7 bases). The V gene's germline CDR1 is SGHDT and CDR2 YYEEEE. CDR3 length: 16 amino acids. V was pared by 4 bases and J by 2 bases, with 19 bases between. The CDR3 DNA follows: TGTGCCAGCAGCCCTGGCTGGGGGGGCTTAACCTACGAGCAGTACGTC. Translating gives CASSPGWGGLTYEQYV.

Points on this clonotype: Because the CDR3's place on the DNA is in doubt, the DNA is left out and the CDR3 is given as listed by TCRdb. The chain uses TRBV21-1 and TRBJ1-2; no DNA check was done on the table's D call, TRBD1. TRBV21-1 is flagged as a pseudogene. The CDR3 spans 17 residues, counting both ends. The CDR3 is CASSKERVGTGAYGYTF.

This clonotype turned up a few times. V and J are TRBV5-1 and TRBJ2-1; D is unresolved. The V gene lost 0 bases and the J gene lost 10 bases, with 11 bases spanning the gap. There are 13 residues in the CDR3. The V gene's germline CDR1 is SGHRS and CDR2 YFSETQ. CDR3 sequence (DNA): TGCGCCAGCAGCTTGGGGACCGGCTGGGAGCAGTTCTTC. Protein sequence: CASSLGTGWEQFF.

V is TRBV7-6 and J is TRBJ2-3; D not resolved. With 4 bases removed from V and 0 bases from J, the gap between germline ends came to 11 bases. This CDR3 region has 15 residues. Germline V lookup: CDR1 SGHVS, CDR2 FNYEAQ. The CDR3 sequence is CASSSDTHSTDTQYF. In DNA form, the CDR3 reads TGTGCCAGCAGCTCCGATACTCACAGCACAGATACGCAGTATTTT.

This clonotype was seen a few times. CDR3 DNA sequence: TGCAGTGCTTCTAGGGACATTTACGGCTACACCTTC. Its translation is CSASRDIYGYTF. The gene calls are TRBV20-1 and TRBJ1-2; the D gene is possibly TRBD1 (6 bases). This CDR3 is built from 12 residues. Trimming took 5 bases from V and 8 from J, leaving 15 bases between them. The germline V gene encodes CDR1 DFQATT and CDR2 SNEGSKA (reference sequence).

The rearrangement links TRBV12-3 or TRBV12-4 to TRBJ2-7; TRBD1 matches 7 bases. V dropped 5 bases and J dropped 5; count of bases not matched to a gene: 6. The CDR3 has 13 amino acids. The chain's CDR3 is CASSKTGSHEQYF. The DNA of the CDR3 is TGTGCCAGCAGTAAGACAGGGTCGCACGAGCAGTACTTC.

The CDR3 region is CASSLSSVLTGELFF. The CDR3 DNA sequence: TGCGCCAGCAGCTTGTCTAGCGTACTCACCGGGGAGCTGTTTTTT. The chain links TRBV5-1 to TRBJ2-2, with a tentative D call TRBD2 (6 bases). Looked up from germline, CDR1 is SGHRS and CDR2 is YFSETQ. There are 15 residues in the CDR3. Trimming took 1 base from V and 4 from J, leaving 11 bases between them.

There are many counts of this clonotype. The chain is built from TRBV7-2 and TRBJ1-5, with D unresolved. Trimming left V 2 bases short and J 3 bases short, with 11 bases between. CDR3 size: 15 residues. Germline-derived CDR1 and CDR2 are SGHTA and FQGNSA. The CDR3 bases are TGTGCCAGCAGCTTATCCGGGAGATTCAATCAGCCCCAGCATTTT. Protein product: CASSLSGRFNQPQHF.

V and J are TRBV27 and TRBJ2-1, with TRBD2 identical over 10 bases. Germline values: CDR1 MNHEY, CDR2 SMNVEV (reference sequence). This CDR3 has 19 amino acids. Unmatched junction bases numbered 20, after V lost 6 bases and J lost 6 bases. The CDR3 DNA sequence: TGTGCCAGCAGCCATTACTCTGGGACCCTAGCGGGAGATATCAATGAGCAGTTCTTC. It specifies CASSHYSGTLAGDINEQFF.

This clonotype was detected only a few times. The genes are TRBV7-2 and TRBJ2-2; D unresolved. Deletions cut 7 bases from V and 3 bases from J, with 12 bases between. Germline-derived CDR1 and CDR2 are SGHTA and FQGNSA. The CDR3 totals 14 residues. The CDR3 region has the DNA TGTGCCAGCAATACCGGAGTGTACACCGGGGAGCTGTTTTTT. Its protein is CASNTGVYTGELFF.

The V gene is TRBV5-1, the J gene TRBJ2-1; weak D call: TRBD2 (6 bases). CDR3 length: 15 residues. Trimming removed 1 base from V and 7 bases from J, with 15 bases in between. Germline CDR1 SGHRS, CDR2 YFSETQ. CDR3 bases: TGCGCCAGCAGCTTGATTAGCGGCATCTTTAATGAGCAGTTCTTC. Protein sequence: CASSLISGIFNEQFF.

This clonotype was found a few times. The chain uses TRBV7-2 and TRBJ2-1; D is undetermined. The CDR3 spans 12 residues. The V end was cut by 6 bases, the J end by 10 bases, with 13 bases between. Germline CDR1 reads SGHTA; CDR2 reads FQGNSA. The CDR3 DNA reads TGTGCCAGCAGTACCGTCGGAAGGGAGCAGTTCTTC. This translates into CASSTVGREQFF.

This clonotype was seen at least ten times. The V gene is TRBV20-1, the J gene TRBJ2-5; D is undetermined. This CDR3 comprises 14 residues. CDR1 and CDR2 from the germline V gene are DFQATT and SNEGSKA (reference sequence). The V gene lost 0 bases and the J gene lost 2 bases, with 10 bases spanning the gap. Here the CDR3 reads CSARELQIQETQYF. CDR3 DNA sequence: TGCAGTGCTAGAGAACTGCAGATTCAAGAGACCCAGTACTTC.